Presented here are 27 T cell receptor beta chains from one specimen sequenced in a study of blood T cell repertoires in COVID-19. Libraries were prepared by immunoSEQ multiplex PCR; TCRdb keeps only in-frame clonotypes and omits some of them. Counted here are about 220,000 clones, approximately 80% occurring once; the ten biggest clones make up around 13%. The sequenced sample consisted of peripheral blood. These receptors came from a human donor in a cohort sampled during active COVID-19.

The chain recombines TRBV11-2 with TRBJ2-2; the match to TRBD2 covers 9 bases. The CDR3 extends over 17 amino acids. Germline V gene data show CDR1 as SGHAT and CDR2 as FQNNGV. Losses at the gene ends were 0 bases for V and 4 bases for J; bases not matched to a gene: 6. CDR3 nucleotides: TGTGCCAGCAGCTTAGAAGCGGGGGGTATCGTCACCGGGGAGCTGTTTTTT. It specifies CASSLEAGGIVTGELFF.

V gene TRBV5-1 combines with J gene TRBJ2-2, with 8 bases identical to TRBD2. The CDR3 has 16 residues. After removal of 0 bases from V and 7 bases from J, the junction contained 8 bases not matched to a gene. Germline V gives CDR1 SGHRS, CDR2 YFSETQ. CDR3: CASSLEAGLVSGELFF. The CDR3 DNA reads TGCGCCAGCAGCTTGGAGGCGGGACTAGTAAGCGGGGAGCTGTTTTTT. Full variable domain (rest looked up from reference TRBV5-1 and TRBJ2-2): KAGVTQTPRYLIKTRGQQVTLSCSPISGHRSVSWYQQTPGQGLQFLFEYFSETQRNKGNFPGRFSGRQFSNSRSEMNVSTLELGDSALYLCASSLEAGLVSGELFFGEGSRLTVL.

This chain links TRBV5-1 with TRBJ2-5; no definite D call. V lost 0 bases, J lost 6 bases, and 12 bases lay in between. CDR1 and CDR2 from the germline V gene are SGHRS and YFSETQ. The CDR3 is made up of 14 amino acids. The CDR3 is CASSLVVGFQTQYF. The CDR3 bases are TGCGCCAGCAGCTTGGTGGTCGGTTTCCAGACCCAGTACTTC.

This clone has a single count. The gene calls are TRBV7-8 and TRBJ1-1; D gene unclear. Germline CDR1 and CDR2: SGHVS and FQNEAQ. The CDR3 totals 16 residues. V gave up 6 bases and J gave up 8 bases, with 25 bases separating them. The CDR3 spells CASRPLTAAGEGEAFF. CDR3 sequence (DNA): TGTGCCAGCAGACCCTTAACCGCAGCGGGTGAAGGCGAAGCTTTCTTT.

In DNA form, the CDR3 reads TGTGCCAGCAGCGCAGGGGGCGCGGGAGGCTACACCTTC. Translated: CASSAGGAGGYTF. The chain recombines TRBV3-1 (or the pseudogene TRBV3-2) with TRBJ1-2, with TRBD1 identical over 8 bases. Germline V gene data show CDR1 as LGHDT and CDR2 as YNNKEL (reference sequence). CDR3 length: 13 residues. The trim removed 5 bases at V and 8 bases at J, leaving 7 bases unmatched.

The chain links TRBV28 to TRBJ1-4, with D unresolved. The CDR3 runs to 15 residues. Trimming removed 5 bases at V and 8 bases at J, with 18 bases between. The germline V gene has CDR1 MDHEN and CDR2 SYDVKM. The CDR3 here is CASSPVGRDWEKLFF. The CDR3 nucleotides read TGTGCCAGCAGTCCGGTGGGCCGCGATTGGGAAAAACTGTTTTTT.

The chain links TRBV3-1 (or the pseudogene TRBV3-2) to TRBJ1-6; 9 nucleotides agree with TRBD1. The trim removed 1 base at V and 10 bases at J, leaving 2 bases unmatched. Germline V lookup: CDR1 LGHDT, CDR2 YNNKEL (reference sequence). This CDR3 spans 14 amino acids. The CDR3 DNA follows: TGTGCCAGCAGCCAAGGACAGGGGGAGTCACCCCTCCACTTT. Protein: CASSQGQGESPLHF.

The chain uses TRBV19 and TRBJ2-3; D gene ambiguous. The CDR3 covers 14 residues. Trimming stripped 7 bases from V and 0 bases from J, with 11 bases between. Germline assignment: CDR1 LNHDA and CDR2 SQIVND (reference sequence). The CDR3 protein is CASKRSQSTDTQYF. The CDR3 DNA reads TGTGCCAGTAAGAGATCGCAAAGCACAGATACGCAGTATTTT.

The chain joins TRBV7-2 to TRBJ2-7, with D tentatively TRBD1 (6 bases). The germline CDR1 and CDR2 sequences are SGHTA and FQGNSA. The CDR3 totals 14 residues. Trimming took off 1 base at V and 5 bases at J, with 12 bases between the two ends. CDR3 amino acids: CASSLVQGFDEQYF. As DNA, the CDR3 is TGTGCCAGCAGCTTAGTTCAGGGGTTCGACGAGCAGTACTTC.

The chain uses TRBV28 and TRBJ1-2, with D possibly matching TRBD1 (6 bases). Germline CDR1 MDHEN, CDR2 SYDVKM. V was shortened by 6 bases and J by 6 bases, with 14 bases between the two germline ends. The CDR3 has 13 residues. CDR3 protein: CASSRRGADGYTF. CDR3 in DNA: TGTGCCAGCAGCCGCCGGGGGGCCGATGGCTACACCTTC.

V gene TRBV11-1 combines with J gene TRBJ2-5, with 9 bases fitting TRBD1. The germline V gene encodes CDR1 SGHAT and CDR2 FQDESV (reference sequence). The CDR3 length is 14 residues. Trimming took 5 bases from V and 3 from J; bases not matched to a gene: 4. The CDR3: CASSHRTGEETQYF. In DNA form, the CDR3 reads TGTGCCAGCAGCCACCGGACAGGGGAAGAGACCCAGTACTTC.

The rearrangement uses TRBV18 and TRBJ2-3; TRBD2 aligns across 12 bases. Per germline, CDR1 KGHSH and CDR2 LQKENI. The ends lost 3 bases at V and 6 bases at J; junction bases unmatched: 10. The CDR3 sequence is 17 residues long. CDR3 nucleotide sequence: TGTGCCAGCTCACCTCCACGCGGGACTAGCGGGTCGGATACGCAGTATTTT. Protein product: CASSPPRGTSGSDTQYF.

This clone was observed a few times. The chain links TRBV7-2 to TRBJ2-7, with D maybe TRBD2 (6 bases). The CDR3 runs to 15 residues. Per the germline V gene, CDR1 is SGHTA and CDR2 is FQGNSA. Trimming removed 1 base at V and 1 base at J, with 11 bases between. The CDR3 spells CASSLGYGGSYEQYF. The DNA of the CDR3 is TGTGCCAGCAGCTTAGGGTATGGGGGGTCCTACGAGCAGTACTTC.

This chain links TRBV5-1 with TRBJ2-7, with D uncertain. From germline, CDR1 is SGHRS and CDR2 YFSETQ. The CDR3 contains 15 residues. The V gene lost 0 bases and the J gene lost 2 bases, with 12 bases spanning the gap. In DNA form, the CDR3 reads TGCGCCAGCAGCTTGGGTGGTAGCTTGGCCTACGAGCAGTACTTC. This sequence encodes CASSLGGSLAYEQYF.

The V gene is TRBV5-1, the J gene TRBJ1-1; 8 bases fit TRBD1. V was pared by 0 bases and J by 5 bases, with 3 bases of the junction left unmatched. Germline V gene sequence: CDR1 SGHRS, CDR2 YFSETQ. This CDR3 is built from 14 residues. CDR3 sequence: CASSLAGQGTEAFF. The CDR3 region has the DNA TGCGCCAGCAGCTTGGCCGGACAGGGAACTGAAGCTTTCTTT.

The V gene is TRBV28, the J gene TRBJ1-2, with D hard to call. There are 13 residues in the CDR3. The V end was cut by 7 bases, the J end by 7 bases, with 16 bases between. Germline V gene data show CDR1 as MDHEN and CDR2 as SYDVKM. In DNA, the CDR3 is TGTGCCAGCAATATCCCCGGGGTCACTGGCTACACCTTC. It translates to CASNIPGVTGYTF.

This sequence joins TRBV7-6 and TRBJ2-1; a possible D gene is TRBD2 (6 bases). Per the germline V gene, CDR1 is SGHVS and CDR2 is FNYEAQ. The CDR3 has 17 residues. Trimming removed 0 bases at V and 1 base at J, with 13 bases between. The CDR3 DNA reads as TGTGCCAGCAGCTTAGCCGGGAGCGGTTCTTCCTACAATGAGCAGTTCTTC. Translating gives CASSLAGSGSSYNEQFF. Looking up the rest from reference TRBV7-6 and TRBJ2-1 gives the full variable domain: GAGVSQSPRYKVTKRGQDVALRCDPISGHVSLYWYRQALGQGPEFLTYFNYEAQQDKSGLPNDRFSAERPEGSISTLTIQRTEQRDSAMYRCASSLAGSGSSYNEQFFGPGTRLTVL.

This clone was found once. This rearrangement joins TRBV6-5 to TRBJ2-7; D may be TRBD2 (5 bases). The CDR3 totals 14 residues. V dropped 2 bases and J dropped 3 bases, with 11 bases sitting between them. Germline V lookup: CDR1 MNHEY, CDR2 SVGAGI. CDR3 residues: CASSYGGPSYEQYF. For the CDR3, the DNA is TGTGCCAGCAGTTACGGAGGACCCAGCTACGAGCAGTACTTC.

The chain uses TRBV6-5 and TRBJ1-2, with TRBD1 identical over 8 bases. Trimming removed 1 base from V and 8 bases from J; junction bases left unmatched: 12. Germline V gives CDR1 MNHEY, CDR2 SVGAGI. The CDR3 covers 16 residues. CDR3 nucleotides: TGTGCCAGCAGTTACTTAAACCGTCGGACAGGGCCCGGCTACACCTTC. As protein: CASSYLNRRTGPGYTF.

The CDR3 DNA reads TGCGCCAGCAGCTTGACAGGGGGGCACTCCTACGAGCAGTACTTC. Protein product: CASSLTGGHSYEQYF. The chain is built from TRBV5-1 and TRBJ2-7, with 8 bases fitting TRBD1. The germline V gene has CDR1 SGHRS and CDR2 YFSETQ. The CDR3 runs to 15 residues. J was trimmed by 0 bases and V by 1 base; bases with no gene match: 3.

V and J are TRBV9 and TRBJ2-5; D is ambiguous. CDR1 is SGDLS, CDR2 YYNGEE, per germline. The CDR3 has 10 residues. V lost 4 bases to trimming and J lost 8 bases, with 6 bases between them. The CDR3 spells CASSPPTQYF. The CDR3 DNA sequence: TGTGCCAGCAGCCCCCCAACCCAGTACTTC.

The chain combines TRBV27 with TRBJ2-2; D is possibly TRBD1 (6 bases). Germline V gene sequence: CDR1 MNHEY, CDR2 SMNVEV (reference sequence). CDR3 length: 16 amino acids. V was pared by 2 bases and J by 7 bases, with 17 bases between. The chain's CDR3 is CASSLEDRPTSGELFF. The CDR3 DNA is TGTGCCAGCAGTTTAGAGGACAGACCGACAAGCGGGGAGCTGTTTTTT.

The CDR3 loop is CSAEGASTDTQYF. Here the CDR3 DNA reads TGCAGCGCAGAGGGGGCTAGCACAGATACGCAGTATTTT. V gene TRBV29-1 combines with J gene TRBJ2-3; 7 nucleotides agree with TRBD1. The CDR3 is made up of 13 amino acids. With 7 bases clipped from V and 0 bases from J, the junction kept 4 bases outside the gene matches. The V gene's germline CDR1 is SQVTM and CDR2 ANQGSEA.

The chain recombines TRBV5-4 with TRBJ2-5; D perhaps matches TRBD2 (6 bases). The germline V and J ends were trimmed by 6 bases and 5 bases, with 20 bases remaining between them. Germline CDR1 is SGHNT and CDR2 is YYREEE (reference sequence). The CDR3 has 15 residues. CDR3: CASTSGLATGETQYF. The CDR3 region has the DNA TGTGCCAGCACCTCGGGACTGGCAACGGGGGAGACCCAGTACTTC. Complete variable domain (other parts from reference TRBV5-4 and TRBJ2-5): ETGVTQSPTHLIKTRGQQVTLRCSSQSGHNTVSWYQQALGQGPQFIFQYYREEENGRGNFPPRFSGLQFPNYSSELNVNALELDDSALYLCASTSGLATGETQYFGPGTRLLVL.

CDR3 in DNA: TGTGCCAGCAGCGTAGCCCCAGCGGGGGGGAACAACGAGCAGTACTTC. Translated, it gives CASSVAPAGGNNEQYF. The chain is built from TRBV9 and TRBJ2-7, with TRBD2 matching over 10 bases. J gave up 5 bases and V 0 bases, and 8 bases lay outside the gene matches. Looked up from germline, CDR1 is SGDLS and CDR2 is YYNGEE. CDR3 length: 16 residues.

The chain is built from TRBV18 and TRBJ1-5; maybe TRBD1 (5 bases). CDR3 size: 14 residues. The germline V gene has CDR1 KGHSH and CDR2 LQKENI. The germline V and J ends were trimmed by 3 bases and 5 bases, with 11 bases remaining between them. CDR3 protein: CASSPDRQYQPQHF. The DNA of the CDR3 is TGTGCCAGCTCACCGGATAGACAGTATCAGCCCCAGCATTTT.

The CDR3 is CASSPQTPATRSGYTF. CDR3 nucleotides: TGTGCCAGCAGCCCCCAGACCCCAGCGACGAGAAGTGGCTACACCTTC. The V and J genes are TRBV7-6 and TRBJ1-2; D remains unclear. Looked up from germline, CDR1 is SGHVS and CDR2 is FNYEAQ. The length of the CDR3 is 16 residues. The ends were cut back, 5 bases at V and 7 bases at J, with 23 bases in the middle.